This record concerns one TCR beta chain sequence. What it binds is unknown. The data stem from a study of cytomegalovirus exposure and HLA in healthy donors. CDR3 size: 17 residues. Germline-derived CDR1 and CDR2 are SGHDT and YYEEEE. The PCR had 60 Vbeta and 13 Jbeta primers. Clones were sequenced by immunoSEQ multiplex PCR, and TCRdb holds only the in-frame ones, with some missing. Among over 100,000 clones listed, about 80% were seen once. Study-level points and caveats: Per published accounts, TCR beta sequences correctly predicted the HLA-A and HLA-B alleles of most subjects.

The chain uses TRBV5-6 and TRBJ2-5, with 13 bases fitting TRBD2. The last part of the DNA fits TRBJ2-7 better; the J call may be wrong. Sequencing was done on a sample of PBMCs. This TCR was recovered from a female donor in good health and CMV-seronegative. CDR3 sequence (DNA): TGTGCCAGCAGCTTAGGACTAGCGGGGGCGAACTCCTACGAGCAGTACTTC. This codes for CASSLGLAGANSYEQYF.